This is a list of T cell receptor beta chains from one sample in a study of T cells in Graves' hyperthyroidism and ophthalmopathy. A single record per CDR3 protein comes from TCRdb applying MiXCR to the multiplex PCR reads. The sample holds hundreds of thousands of distinct CDR3 sequences, about two fifths seen once. Sequences were obtained from blood. Source of these receptors: a man younger than 30 with Graves' hyperthyroidism. The CDR3 runs from the conserved cysteine through the conserved F or W. The order of the fields is J gene, V gene, D gene, CDR3 length, clone size, CDR3 DNA, CDR3 protein. A D gene is named only where the DNA matches it firmly. Size values are once, few and many counts, or a class for expanded clones, and some rows have none.

J gene: TRBJ2-7; V gene: TRBV5-1; D gene: -; CDR3 length: 14; clone size: few; CDR3 DNA: TGCGCCACCCTACCGGAGGCAGTGTCCTACGAGCAGTACTTC; CDR3 protein: CATLPEAVSYEQYF
J gene: TRBJ2-7; V gene: TRBV20-1; D gene: TRBD2; CDR3 length: 15; clone size: few; CDR3 DNA: TGCAGTGCGGGGACTAGCGGGAGGTCTGGGAACGAGCAGTACTTC; CDR3 protein: CSAGTSGRSGNEQYF
J gene: TRBJ1-6; V gene: TRBV7-2; D gene: -; CDR3 length: 18; clone size: -; CDR3 DNA: TGTGCCAGCAGCTTAGGCGTTCGGGGGTCAAGCGGCAACTCACCCCTCCACTTT; CDR3 protein: CASSLGVRGSSGNSPLHF
J gene: TRBJ1-4; V gene: TRBV5-1; D gene: TRBD1; CDR3 length: 16; clone size: -; CDR3 DNA: TGCGCCAGCAGCTTGAACACAGGGGCAACTAATGAAAAACTGTTTTTT; CDR3 protein: CASSLNTGATNEKLFF
J gene: TRBJ1-1; V gene: TRBV2; D gene: -; CDR3 length: 13; clone size: many; CDR3 DNA: TGTGCCAGCAGTATTTCGGGGGACGGTGAAGCTTTCTTT; CDR3 protein: CASSISGDGEAFF
J gene: TRBJ2-5; V gene: TRBV7-2; D gene: TRBD2; CDR3 length: 15; clone size: few; CDR3 DNA: TGCGCCAGCAGCCAGCTGGGACTACCGCAAGAGACCCAGTACTTC; CDR3 protein: CASSQLGLPQETQYF
J gene: TRBJ2-2; V gene: TRBV19; D gene: -; CDR3 length: 14; clone size: -; CDR3 DNA: TGTGCCAGTAGTATAGAAAGGGGTCCCGGGGAGCTGTTTTTT; CDR3 protein: CASSIERGPGELFF
J gene: TRBJ1-6; V gene: TRBV19; D gene: -; CDR3 length: 15; clone size: -; CDR3 DNA: TGTGCCAGTAGTAAGGGGTCGGCCTATAATTCACCCCTCCACTTT; CDR3 protein: CASSKGSAYNSPLHF
J gene: TRBJ2-5; V gene: TRBV6-1; D gene: -; CDR3 length: 13; clone size: -; CDR3 DNA: TGTGCCAGCAGTGCAGAAAGGCAAGAGACCCAGTACTTC; CDR3 protein: CASSAERQETQYF
J gene: TRBJ2-7; V gene: TRBV6-2/TRBV6-3; D gene: TRBD2; CDR3 length: 13; clone size: -; CDR3 DNA: TGTGCCACCGTACTAGCGGGGGGGCGTGAGCAGTACTTC; CDR3 protein: CATVLAGGREQYF
J gene: TRBJ1-6; V gene: TRBV4-1; D gene: TRBD1; CDR3 length: 15; clone size: few; CDR3 DNA: TGCGCCAGCAGCCAAATCGAGGGGGCACGTTCACCCCTCCACTTT; CDR3 protein: CASSQIEGARSPLHF
J gene: TRBJ2-5; V gene: TRBV12-3/TRBV12-4; D gene: TRBD1; CDR3 length: 16; clone size: -; CDR3 DNA: TGTGCCACCTCATCTATCGGACAGGACCAACAAGAGACCCAGTACTTC; CDR3 protein: CATSSIGQDQQETQYF
J gene: TRBJ1-1; V gene: TRBV10-3; D gene: -; CDR3 length: 13; clone size: many; CDR3 DNA: TGTGCCATCAGTGACAGCATAAACACTGAAGCTTTCTTT; CDR3 protein: CAISDSINTEAFF
J gene: TRBJ2-7; V gene: TRBV6-5; D gene: TRBD2; CDR3 length: 15; clone size: -; CDR3 DNA: TGTGCCAGCAGCATCCTTAGCGGGGGCTCCTACGAGCAGTACTTC; CDR3 protein: CASSILSGGSYEQYF
J gene: TRBJ2-2; V gene: TRBV5-4; D gene: TRBD2; CDR3 length: 13; clone size: -; CDR3 DNA: TGTGCCAGCAGCCCCACTAGCGGCGGGGAGCTGTTTTTT; CDR3 protein: CASSPTSGGELFF
J gene: TRBJ2-7; V gene: TRBV4-1; D gene: -; CDR3 length: 16; clone size: -; CDR3 DNA: TGCGCCAGCAGCCAAGAAGCCGGAGGCGGAACCTACGAGCAGTACTTC; CDR3 protein: CASSQEAGGGTYEQYF
J gene: TRBJ1-1; V gene: TRBV20-1; D gene: -; CDR3 length: 13; clone size: few; CDR3 DNA: TGCAGTGCGTCGACGGCCGGGAACACTGAAGCTTTCTTT; CDR3 protein: CSASTAGNTEAFF
J gene: TRBJ1-4; V gene: TRBV9; D gene: -; CDR3 length: 13; clone size: -; CDR3 DNA: TGTGCCAGCAGCACCCAGGGCGGGGAAAAACTGTTTTTT; CDR3 protein: CASSTQGGEKLFF
J gene: TRBJ1-1; V gene: TRBV29-1; D gene: TRBD1; CDR3 length: 12; clone size: -; CDR3 DNA: TGCAGCCCCACAGGGGAGAGAACTGAAGCTTTCTTT; CDR3 protein: CSPTGERTEAFF
J gene: TRBJ2-7; V gene: TRBV14; D gene: -; CDR3 length: 12; clone size: many; CDR3 DNA: TGTGCCAGCAGCCATACTTCCTACGAGCAGTACTTC; CDR3 protein: CASSHTSYEQYF
J gene: TRBJ1-5; V gene: TRBV4-1; D gene: -; CDR3 length: 14; clone size: few; CDR3 DNA: TGTGCCAGCAGCCAATGGGACAATAATCAGCCCCAGCATTTT; CDR3 protein: CASSQWDNNQPQHF
J gene: TRBJ1-1; V gene: TRBV25-1; D gene: -; CDR3 length: 12; clone size: -; CDR3 DNA: TGTGCTAAGAAGCGACTGAACACTGAAGCTTTCTTT; CDR3 protein: CAKKRLNTEAFF
J gene: TRBJ2-7; V gene: TRBV7-9; D gene: -; CDR3 length: 14; clone size: -; CDR3 DNA: TGCGCCAGCAGCCATAGGGGGGTTAAGTACGAGCAGTACTTC; CDR3 protein: CASSHRGVKYEQYF
J gene: TRBJ2-7; V gene: TRBV7-9; D gene: TRBD1; CDR3 length: 13; clone size: many; CDR3 DNA: TGTGCCAGCAGCCGAGGGACAGCCTACGAGCAGTACTTC; CDR3 protein: CASSRGTAYEQYF
J gene: TRBJ2-1; V gene: TRBV10-3; D gene: -; CDR3 length: 12; clone size: few; CDR3 DNA: TGTGCCATCCCGGGGGGCCGCGATGAGCAGTTCTTC; CDR3 protein: CAIPGGRDEQFF
J gene: TRBJ2-7; V gene: TRBV29-1; D gene: -; CDR3 length: 13; clone size: many; CDR3 DNA: TGCAGCGTTGAAGACGACGGCTCCTACGAGCAGTACTTC; CDR3 protein: CSVEDDGSYEQYF
J gene: TRBJ2-7; V gene: TRBV7-9; D gene: -; CDR3 length: 17; clone size: -; CDR3 DNA: TGTGCCAGCAGCTTACCCACCGACGGGCCGAGCTCCTACGAGCAGTACTTC; CDR3 protein: CASSLPTDGPSSYEQYF
J gene: TRBJ2-2; V gene: TRBV9; D gene: -; CDR3 length: 14; clone size: few; CDR3 DNA: TGTGCCAGCAGCGGTGGGGGGCCTAGCGGGGAGCTGTTTTTT; CDR3 protein: CASSGGGPSGELFF
J gene: TRBJ2-5; V gene: TRBV10-3; D gene: TRBD1; CDR3 length: 12; clone size: -; CDR3 DNA: TGTGCCACGCGTGGACAGGGGGGAACCCAGTACTTC; CDR3 protein: CATRGQGGTQYF
J gene: TRBJ1-2; V gene: TRBV12-3/TRBV12-4; D gene: TRBD1; CDR3 length: 14; clone size: many; CDR3 DNA: TGTGCCGTCCCGACAGGGGCTCCCCTCTATGGCTACACCTTC; CDR3 protein: CAVPTGAPLYGYTF
J gene: TRBJ1-2; V gene: TRBV2; D gene: -; CDR3 length: 15; clone size: -; CDR3 DNA: TGTGCCAGCAGTGATACGCGGTGGGGGGACTATGGCTACACCTTC; CDR3 protein: CASSDTRWGDYGYTF
J gene: TRBJ2-2; V gene: TRBV2; D gene: TRBD2; CDR3 length: 16; clone size: -; CDR3 DNA: TGTGCTACACGCGGGCTAGCGGGGGGGCTGGCCGGGGAGCTGTTTTTT; CDR3 protein: CATRGLAGGLAGELFF
J gene: TRBJ1-5; V gene: TRBV4-1; D gene: -; CDR3 length: 12; clone size: -; CDR3 DNA: TGCGCCAGCAGCGAAGGGAATCAGCTCCAGCATTTT; CDR3 protein: CASSEGNQLQHF